One sample yielded the 19 T cell receptor beta chains listed below, sequenced in a study of memory CD4+ T cells and cytomegalovirus serostatus. Repertoires were generated with immunoSEQ multiplex PCR, while TCRdb's copy carries only in-frame clones and drops some. This sample carries about 58,000 clones, more than 70% of them seen once, and the ten largest clones take just under 0.5%. The sort gate was single viable CD3+CD4+CD8-CD45RO+ cells for memory CD4+ T cells. The sequenced sample consisted of memory CD4+ T cells from blood. The receptors were gathered from an adult in good health and CMV-seronegative. Some clones in this sample may be carry-over from other donors' samples.

J is TRBJ1-1 and V is TRBV28; D not certain. Trimming stripped 3 bases from V and 11 bases from J, with 16 bases between. The CDR3 totals 13 residues. Per the germline V gene, CDR1 is MDHEN and CDR2 is SYDVKM. CDR3 nucleotides: TGTGCCAGCAGTTTCCCAGGAGGGTTCGAGGCTTTCTTT. Its protein product is CASSFPGGFEAFF.

This chain connects TRBV28 to TRBJ1-4; D not certain. Trimming took off 5 bases at V and 7 bases at J, with 14 bases between the two ends. The length of the CDR3 is 14 residues. Germline CDR1 is MDHEN and CDR2 is SYDVKM. The CDR3 region is CASSPPRTSEKLFF. The CDR3 DNA follows: TGTGCCAGCAGTCCTCCTAGGACGAGTGAAAAACTGTTTTTT.

This clone was picked up a small number of times. CDR3 protein: CAMMTGVYEQYF. In DNA form, the CDR3 reads TGTGCCATGATGACAGGGGTCTACGAGCAGTACTTC. This chain links TRBV6-6 with TRBJ2-7; 8 positions agree with TRBD1. There are 12 residues in the CDR3. With V trimmed by 10 bases and J by 3 bases, 5 bases remained unmatched. Germline lookup yields CDR1 MNHNY and CDR2 SVGAGI (reference sequence).

The V call is TRBV5-5, the J call TRBJ2-6, with D unresolved. The germline CDR1 and CDR2 sequences are SGHKS and YYEKEE (reference sequence). CDR3 length equals 15 residues. V lost 4 bases to trimming and J lost 0 bases, with 8 bases between them. CDR3 DNA sequence: TGTGCCAGCAGCCTCAGCTCCTCTGGGGCCAACGTCCTGACTTTC. Its protein is CASSLSSSGANVLTF.

The rearrangement links TRBV6-6 to TRBJ2-2; D unclear. Deletions cut 2 bases from V and 4 bases from J, with 11 bases between. Germline CDR1 MNHNY, CDR2 SVGAGI (reference sequence). The CDR3 loop spans 15 amino acids. The CDR3 loop is CASSYVGLGTGELFF. In DNA form, the CDR3 reads TGTGCCAGCAGTTACGTGGGATTGGGCACCGGGGAGCTGTTTTTT.

The chain couples TRBV11-1 to TRBJ2-7; 8 bases are shared with TRBD2. CDR1 SGHAT and CDR2 FQDESV come from the germline V gene (reference sequence). The CDR3 contains 18 residues. After removal of 8 bases from V and 3 bases from J, the junction contained 21 bases not matched to a gene. CDR3 sequence: CASASPALAGPSHYEQYF. CDR3 coding DNA: TGTGCCAGCGCCTCCCCGGCGTTAGCGGGACCTTCCCACTACGAGCAGTACTTC.

The rearrangement uses TRBV4-1 and TRBJ2-1; 8 bases are a match to TRBD2. J lost 2 bases, V lost 0 bases, and 3 bases had no gene match. The CDR3 has 16 residues. Germline lookup yields CDR1 MGHRA and CDR2 YSYEKL. The CDR3 is CASSQEVAGPYNEQFF. The DNA of the CDR3 is TGCGCCAGCAGCCAAGAGGTAGCGGGGCCCTACAATGAGCAGTTCTTC.

The chain has TRBV27 and TRBJ1-4; TRBD1 matches at 7 bases. V dropped 5 bases and J dropped 10; count of bases not matched to a gene: 19. CDR3 size: 17 residues. Germline CDR1 and CDR2: MNHEY and SMNVEV (reference sequence). Here the CDR3 DNA reads TGTGCCAGCAGTACAATAGTTAGGGGGCGAGGGATGGGAAAACTGTTTTTT. Its protein is CASSTIVRGRGMGKLFF.

The chain is built from TRBV7-2 and TRBJ2-7; perhaps TRBD2 as D (6 bases). From germline, CDR1 is SGHTA and CDR2 FQGNSA. The V end was cut by 5 bases, the J end by 4 bases, with 15 bases between. The CDR3 totals 14 residues. The chain's CDR3 is CASSPRLEGYEQYF. The CDR3 DNA reads TGTGCCAGCAGCCCTCGACTAGAGGGATACGAGCAGTACTTC. Full variable domain (missing parts from reference TRBV7-2 and TRBJ2-7): GAGVSQSPSNKVTEKGKDVELRCDPISGHTALYWYRQSLGQGLEFLIYFQGNSAPDKSGLPSDRFSAERTGGSVSTLTIQRTQQEDSAVYLCASSPRLEGYEQYFGPGTRLTVT.

The gene calls are TRBV7-3 and TRBJ1-2, with 7 nucleotides matching TRBD1. J lost 2 bases, V lost 2 bases, and 26 bases had no gene match. This CDR3 has 22 amino acids. Germline V gives CDR1 SGHTA, CDR2 FQGTGA. In nucleotides, the CDR3 is TGTGCCAGCAGCTTATCCCCCAATTTGGTCTACCGGTCGAAGGGGGCCAACTATGGCTACACCTTC. This codes for CASSLSPNLVYRSKGANYGYTF.

This clone was recorded only once. The gene calls are TRBV7-2 and TRBJ1-3, with 12 nucleotides matching TRBD1. The CDR3 has 17 residues. CDR1 SGHTA and CDR2 FQGNSA come from the germline V gene. J was trimmed by 3 bases and V by 0 bases; bases with no gene match: 3. The CDR3 nucleotides are TGTGCCAGCAGCTTAGCTGGGACAGGGGGCTTTGGAAACACCATATATTTT. It yields the protein CASSLAGTGGFGNTIYF.

The V call is TRBV29-1, the J call TRBJ2-1, with D perhaps matching TRBD2 (5 bases). Germline loops: CDR1 SQVTM, CDR2 ANQGSEA. CDR3 length equals 14 residues. V was clipped by 5 bases and J by 6 bases, with 17 bases between them. The CDR3 is CSVRARERGNEQFF. Here the CDR3 DNA reads TGCAGCGTTAGGGCACGGGAACGTGGCAATGAGCAGTTCTTC.

The chain links TRBV7-9 to TRBJ2-7; no clear D gene. CDR3 size: 12 residues. V was clipped by 5 bases and J by 3 bases, with 8 bases between them. In germline, CDR1 is SEHNR, CDR2 FQNEAQ (reference sequence). This chain's CDR3 is CASSPVNYEQYF. The CDR3 DNA is TGTGCCAGCAGCCCGGTGAACTACGAGCAGTACTTC. Together with reference TRBV7-9 and TRBJ2-7, the CDR3 gives the full variable domain: DTGVSQNPRHKITKRGQNVTFRCDPISEHNRLYWYRQTLGQGPEFLTYFQNEAQLEKSRLLSDRFSAERPKGSFSTLEIQRTEQGDSAMYLCASSPVNYEQYFGPGTRLTVT.

This chain joins TRBV2 and TRBJ2-7; 12 bases map to TRBD2. The V and J ends lost 6 bases and 8 bases, in that order; junction bases with no gene match: 11. Germline V gene data show CDR1 as SNHLY and CDR2 as FYNNEI. The CDR3 extends over 15 amino acids. For the CDR3, the DNA is TGTGCCAGCAGAGAGACTAGCGGGAGTGAGGTGAAGCAGTACTTC. Translating it yields CASRETSGSEVKQYF.

In its sample, this clone was seen a few times. The chain carries TRBV30 and TRBJ1-2; no reliable D call. V lost 8 bases and J lost 8, with 18 bases in between. CDR1 is GTSNPN, CDR2 SVGIG, per germline (reference sequence). This CDR3 contains 12 residues. CDR3 sequence reads: CALEVQRYGYTF. The DNA for the CDR3 is TGTGCCCTTGAGGTCCAAAGGTACGGCTACACCTTC. The full variable domain, completed using reference TRBV30 and TRBJ1-2, is SQTIHQWPATLVQPVGSPLSLECTVEGTSNPNLYWYRQAAGRGLQLLFYSVGIGQISSEVPQNLSASRPQDRQFILSSKKLLLSDSGFYLCALEVQRYGYTFGSGTRLTVV.

The CDR3 sequence is CASSEAPTREQFF. The CDR3 nucleotides read TGTGCCAGCAGTGAAGCACCGACTAGAGAGCAGTTCTTC. V and J are TRBV6-1 and TRBJ2-1; D perhaps matches TRBD2 (6 bases). The CDR3 totals 13 residues. Per germline, CDR1 MNHNS and CDR2 SASEGT. Trimming cost V 0 bases and J 10 bases, with 10 bases left between them.

V gene TRBV5-5 combines with J gene TRBJ2-7; 7 nucleotides match TRBD2. CDR1 and CDR2 (germline): SGHKS, YYEKEE (reference sequence). The CDR3 sequence is 15 residues long. The ends lost 1 base at V and 7 bases at J; junction bases unmatched: 11. CDR3 region: CASSLTLRGEEEQYF. The CDR3 DNA reads TGTGCCAGCAGCTTGACATTACGGGGGGAGGAGGAGCAGTACTTC. The full variable domain, rest sourced from reference TRBV5-5 and TRBJ2-7, is DAGVTQSPTHLIKTRGQQVTLRCSPISGHKSVSWYQQVLGQGPQFIFQYYEKEERGRGNFPDRFSARQFPNYSSELNVNALLLGDSALYLCASSLTLRGEEEQYFGPGTRLTVT.

This clone was seen just once. The V and J genes are TRBV7-2 and TRBJ2-7; D is undetermined. Between the trimmed V and J ends, which lost 5 bases and 0 bases, there was a span of 26 bases. In germline, CDR1 is SGHTA, CDR2 FQGNSA. The CDR3 has 19 residues. The CDR3 nucleotides read TGTGCCAGCAGCCCAACTGTTGGACGGGCAGAGGTGAGCTCCTACGAGCAGTACTTC. Its translation is CASSPTVGRAEVSSYEQYF.

This chain uses TRBV7-2 with TRBJ1-4; D is uncertain. This CDR3 has 13 residues. The V gene's germline CDR1 is SGHTA and CDR2 FQGNSA. V lost 8 bases to trimming and J lost 8 bases, with 15 bases between them. CDR3 bases: TGTGCCAGCGGACGGCAGAGAGGGGAAAAACTGTTTTTT. Translation: CASGRQRGEKLFF.